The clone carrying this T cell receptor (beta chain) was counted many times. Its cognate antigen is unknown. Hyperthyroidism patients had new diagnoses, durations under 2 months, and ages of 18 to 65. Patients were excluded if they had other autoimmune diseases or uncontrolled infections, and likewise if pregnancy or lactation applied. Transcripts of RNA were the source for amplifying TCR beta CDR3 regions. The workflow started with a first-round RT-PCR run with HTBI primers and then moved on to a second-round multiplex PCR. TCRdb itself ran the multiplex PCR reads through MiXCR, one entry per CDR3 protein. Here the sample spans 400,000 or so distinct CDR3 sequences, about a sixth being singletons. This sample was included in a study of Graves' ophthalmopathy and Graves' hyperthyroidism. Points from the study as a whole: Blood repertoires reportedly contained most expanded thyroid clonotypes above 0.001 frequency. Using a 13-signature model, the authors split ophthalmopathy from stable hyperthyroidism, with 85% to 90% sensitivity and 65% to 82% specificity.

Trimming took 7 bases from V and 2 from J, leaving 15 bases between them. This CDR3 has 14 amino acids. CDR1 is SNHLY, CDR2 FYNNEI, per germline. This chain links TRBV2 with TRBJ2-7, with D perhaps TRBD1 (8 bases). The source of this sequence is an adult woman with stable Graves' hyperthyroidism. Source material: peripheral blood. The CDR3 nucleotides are TGTGCCAGCATAGGGAGGGACAGGACCTACGAGCAGTACTTC. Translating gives CASIGRDRTYEQYF.